A selection of T cell receptor beta chains follows, all from one sample in a study of T-cell reconstitution after alpha-beta-depleted transplantation in children. TCRdb itself ran the PCR reads through MiXCR, one entry per CDR3 protein. The sample has 70,000 or so distinct CDR3 sequences, roughly a tenth seen once. Specimen: PBMCs, collected before TCRalphabeta/CD19-depleted stem cell transplant. These receptors were obtained from a boy aged 10-17 years with acute myeloid leukemia, due to receive a stem cell transplant. The CDR3 runs from the conserved cysteine through the conserved F or W. Fields, in order: J gene, V gene, CDR3 length, clone size, D gene, CDR3 protein, CDR3 DNA. A D gene is named only where the DNA matches it firmly. Where a row states a size, it is once, few, many or the class of an expanded clone; other rows omit it.

TRBJ1-6,TRBV20-1,15,many,NA,CSARDGGSYNSPLHF,TGCAGTGCTAGAGATGGGGGCTCCTATAATTCACCCCTCCACTTT
TRBJ2-7,TRBV11-1,18,many,NA,CASSFRHEGGRKSYEQYF,TGTGCCAGCAGCTTCCGGCACGAGGGGGGACGGAAGTCCTACGAGCAGTACTTC
TRBJ2-2,TRBV12-3/TRBV12-4,14,many,NA,CASSLLGGTGELFF,TGTGCCAGCAGTTTGCTGGGTGGCACCGGGGAGCTGTTTTTT
TRBJ2-1,TRBV20-1,15,NA,NA,CSSSRAPGSYNEQFF,TGCAGTTCTAGCCGGGCGCCTGGCTCCTACAATGAGCAGTTCTTC
TRBJ2-3,TRBV3-1,17,many,NA,CASSQILWDVGTDTQYF,TGTGCCAGCAGCCAGATCTTGTGGGACGTCGGGACAGATACGCAGTATTTT
TRBJ2-2,TRBV20-1,13,many,NA,CSARDSGYGELFF,TGCAGTGCTAGAGATTCGGGGTACGGGGAGCTGTTTTTT
TRBJ2-2,TRBV10-3,14,many,TRBD2,CAISVGTSGGELFF,TGTGCCATCAGCGTCGGGACTAGCGGGGGGGAGCTGTTTTTT
TRBJ2-1,TRBV25-1,15,many,TRBD2,CASSEAGVSYNEQFF,TGTGCCAGCAGTGAAGCGGGAGTCTCCTACAATGAGCAGTTCTTC
TRBJ1-1,TRBV5-4,16,NA,TRBD1,CASSLARGPVTSEAFF,TGTGCCAGCAGCTTGGCCAGGGGGCCCGTCACTTCTGAAGCTTTCTTT
TRBJ2-5,TRBV6-6,11,many,NA,CASSYRETQYF,TGTGCCAGCAGTTACAGGGAGACCCAGTACTTC
TRBJ1-1,TRBV5-1,15,many,NA,CASSSAGHDSGEAFF,TGCGCCAGCAGCTCCGCCGGTCACGATTCGGGTGAAGCTTTCTTT
TRBJ2-7,TRBV6-2/TRBV6-3,12,many,NA,CASSRIGGEQYF,TGTGCCAGCAGCCGGATTGGGGGCGAGCAGTACTTC
TRBJ2-1,TRBV20-1,14,many,TRBD2,CSAVTSGDYNEQFF,TGCAGTGCCGTGACTAGCGGGGATTACAATGAGCAGTTCTTC
TRBJ2-2,TRBV6-1,15,many,TRBD2,CASSTGTRSTGELFF,TGTGCCAGCAGTACCGGGACTAGATCCACCGGGGAGCTGTTTTTT
TRBJ2-5,TRBV24-1,15,many,TRBD1,CATSGVDRARETQYF,TGTGCCACCAGTGGCGTTGACAGGGCGCGGGAGACCCAGTACTTC